The following is a TCR beta chain sequence with its context. The sample holds many counts of this clonotype. Its antigen remains unidentified. Base qualities are missing; no much larger clone stands one base away. Receptor amplification or capture employed PCR. The data were produced on an Illumina HiSeq 4000. Bulk TCR libraries were prepared as previously described, using TCR primers listed in Table S5. The Qiagen AllPrep DNA/RNA kit was used to purify total RNA. Reads from multiple sequencing runs of the same library were pooled before analysis. The original methods were these. Reads were retained only if the reads had an exact TCR constant sequence, and the retained reads were trimmed to 150 nt and grouped according to their 12-nt molecular barcodes. Reads inside each barcode group were sub-clustered using a 15% Levenshtein threshold, and a quality-weighted consensus sequence was constructed for each RNA molecule. Non-functional sequences were removed, as were lower-count sequences one edit away from another. On the basis of fitting two negative binomial distributions, barcode sub-clusters with fewer than 20% of the maximum read count were discarded. TCRdb handled the public reads itself, with Q25 trimming in fastp and clone calling in MiXCR, and kept productive beta chains. Rows merge per CDR3 protein into single entries with the most common DNA and genes. These V and J calls are TCRdb output, not the study's own analysis. In this sample the table shows about 640,000 distinct CDR3 sequences, less than 20% of which occur a single time. The ten largest clones represent roughly 0.83% of the sample.

Naive CD8 T cell libraries were made from roughly 18,000 to 920,000 sorted cells using 10%, 30% or 50% of purified RNA. Naive CD8 T cells, defined as CD8+CD4-CCR7+CD45RA+, were FACS-sorted into RLT Plus buffer on a BD FACSAria II. Detection sensitivity was tested by spiking Jurkat RNA equal to approximately 9 TCR copies' worth into samples containing about 17,000-1,000,000 naive CD8 T cells. CD8 T cells were enriched using RosetteSep CD8+ T Cell Enrichment Cocktail and Ficoll-Paque, and the enriched cells then underwent ACK red cell lysis. These data originate in a study of molecular identifiers for immune sequencing clone quantification (dated by TCRdb to the late 2010s). General notes on the study: For a replicate experiment, RNA from approximately 20,000 or 100,000 naive CD8 T cells was divided into five aliquots, and four of the five aliquots were sequenced. CD8 T cells were used in a methods study to benchmark molecular-identifier clustering-based TCR repertoire sequencing (MIDCIRS) and TCR RNA copy counting.

Broad study findings and their caveats: In CMV-specific effector cells, over 97% of molecules were held by clones above 20 RNA copies, whereas under 1% of molecules were held by such clones in naive cells. Highly expanded clone sizes could be underestimated if identical TCR molecules share a barcode. Approximately 2.7 recovered TCR RNA copies per cell were obtained by modeling, versus about 10 by digital PCR, implying a capture efficiency of 25% to 30%. When barcode sub-clustering was not used, chimeric consensus sequences inflated TCR diversity, with chimeras reaching as high as 47%. Even against a background of around 900,000 naive CD8 T cells, spiked-in Jurkat TCR RNA amounting to a single cell's worth was reported to be detectable. Naive libraries contained spiked-in Jurkat TCR RNA (approximately ten copies' worth), which is not part of the donor repertoire.

V is pared back by 5 bases and J by 6 bases, with 14 bases lying between the germline termini. CDR1 and CDR2 are read off the germline V gene (reference sequence) as LNHDA and SQIVND. The CDR3 has 14 amino acids, counting the end cysteine and phenylalanine. The entry retains the CDR3 DNA only, 42 bases that are in frame from base 1. Sequencing input: naive CD8+ T cells from blood, with Jurkat cell RNA spiked in. The cell subset or site label, read with the paper, signifies: FACS-sorted CD8+CD4-CCR7+CD45RA+ naive T cells. This sequence was found in a human donor in good health. Some libraries in this study had Jurkat cell RNA spiked in. The receptor chain draws on TRBV19 and TRBJ1-5; 5 matching bases give a weak D call of TRBD1. The CDR3 protein is CASSPRRDGQPQHF. The base sequence is TGTGCCAGTAGTCCCCGCAGGGACGGTCAGCCCCAGCATTTT.